Presented here are 27 T cell receptor beta chains from one specimen sequenced in a study of blood T cell repertoires in COVID-19. Clones were read by immunoSEQ multiplex PCR, and TCRdb kept only the in-frame ones, dropping some. This sample has 200,000 to 250,000 clones, with approximately 82% found just once. The material sequenced was peripheral blood. The origin of the receptors is an elderly woman with acute or convalescent COVID-19.

The rearrangement joins TRBV5-1 to TRBJ2-1; TRBD2 is a possible D gene (6 bases). This CDR3 spans 15 amino acids. With 1 base removed from V and 6 bases from J, the gap between germline ends came to 14 bases. The germline CDR1 and CDR2 sequences are SGHRS and YFSETQ. The CDR3, as DNA: TGCGCCAGCAGCTTGTCCTCAACCGGGGGCAATGAGCAGTTCTTC. The encoded protein is CASSLSSTGGNEQFF.

V usage is TRBV6-5 and J usage is TRBJ1-4; D remains unclear. V lost 6 bases, J lost 5 bases, and 16 bases lay in between. The CDR3 has 15 residues. Germline V gene sequence: CDR1 MNHEY, CDR2 SVGAGI. The CDR3 nucleotides read TGTGCCAGCAGCCCCACGGGATCGAGGAATGAAAAACTGTTTTTT. Amino acid sequence: CASSPTGSRNEKLFF.

The chain carries TRBV3-1 (or the pseudogene TRBV3-2) and TRBJ2-2, with 8 bases fitting TRBD2. This CDR3 has 19 amino acids. V dropped 4 bases and J dropped 3; count of bases not matched to a gene: 16. Germline V lookup: CDR1 LGHDT, CDR2 YNNKEL (reference sequence). The CDR3 protein is CASSRLTRAGALHTGELFF. The CDR3 DNA follows: TGTGCCAGCAGCCGCCTAACGAGAGCGGGGGCCCTACACACCGGGGAGCTGTTTTTT.

This sequence joins TRBV6-1 and TRBJ2-3; D is possibly TRBD1 (5 bases). From germline, CDR1 is MNHNS and CDR2 SASEGT. CDR3 length equals 17 residues. The germline V and J ends were trimmed by 2 bases and 2 bases, with 17 bases remaining between them. The DNA of the CDR3 is TGTGCCAGCAGTGAATTGGCAGGGTGGGTCGTCACAGATACGCAGTATTTT. Translation gives CASSELAGWVVTDTQYF.

The genes are TRBV7-2 and TRBJ1-6; no firm D call. There are 15 residues in the CDR3. Trimming pared 1 base from V and 6 bases from J, leaving 10 bases between. Germline V gene sequence: CDR1 SGHTA, CDR2 FQGNSA. Here the CDR3 reads CASSLVRVGNSPLHF. CDR3 in DNA: TGTGCCAGCAGCTTAGTCCGGGTCGGTAATTCACCCCTCCACTTT. The full variable domain, its missing parts supplied by reference TRBV7-2 and TRBJ1-6, is GAGVSQSPSNKVTEKGKDVELRCDPISGHTALYWYRQSLGQGLEFLIYFQGNSAPDKSGLPSDRFSAERTGGSVSTLTIQRTQQEDSAVYLCASSLVRVGNSPLHFGNGTRLTVT.

This chain uses TRBV7-2 with TRBJ2-1; no clear D. This CDR3 has 15 residues. Germline values: CDR1 SGHTA, CDR2 FQGNSA. Trimming stripped 5 bases from V and 8 bases from J, with 19 bases between. CDR3 nucleotides: TGTGCCAGCAGCCATCTGGGTAGAGTACGGGATGAGCAGTTCTTC. Translating gives CASSHLGRVRDEQFF.

This clone was detected only once. The gene calls are TRBV18 and TRBJ1-5; no clear D gene. Looked up from germline, CDR1 is KGHSH and CDR2 is LQKENI. V was clipped by 0 bases and J by 4 bases, with 10 bases between them. This CDR3 has 15 residues. The CDR3 DNA is TGTGCCAGCTCACCACCGCCGGGCGGGAATCAGCCCCAGCATTTT. Amino acids: CASSPPPGGNQPQHF.

The chain links TRBV27 to TRBJ1-2; possibly TRBD1 for D (5 bases). V gave up 6 bases and J gave up 5 bases, with 13 bases separating them. The V gene's germline CDR1 is MNHEY and CDR2 SMNVEV (reference sequence). The CDR3 covers 13 residues. The CDR3 DNA reads as TGTGCCAGCAGGTTGGGGCACGCGTATGGCTACACCTTC. Its translation: CASRLGHAYGYTF.

This rearrangement joins TRBV5-4 to TRBJ1-1, with 11 bases lining up with TRBD1. The V gene's germline CDR1 is SGHNT and CDR2 YYREEE (reference sequence). The length of the CDR3 is 13 residues. The ends lost 6 bases at V and 6 bases at J; junction bases unmatched: 4. CDR3 region: CASKGQGDSEAFF. CDR3 bases: TGTGCCAGCAAGGGACAGGGGGACTCTGAAGCTTTCTTT.

The V and J genes are TRBV11-2 and TRBJ2-7, with 10 bases fitting TRBD2. V was clipped by 0 bases and J by 0 bases; unmatched bases: 2. Germline CDR1 and CDR2: SGHAT and FQNNGV. The CDR3 length is 16 residues. The CDR3 loop reads CASSLDTSGVSYEQYF. The CDR3 nucleotides are TGTGCCAGCAGCTTAGACACTAGCGGGGTCTCCTACGAGCAGTACTTC.

The rearrangement joins TRBV19 to TRBJ1-1; the match to TRBD1 covers 7 bases. With 5 bases clipped from V and 7 bases from J, the junction kept 19 bases outside the gene matches. Germline-derived CDR1 and CDR2 are LNHDA and SQIVND (reference sequence). This CDR3 comprises 17 residues. CDR3 region: CASSSAETGSINREAFF. As DNA, the CDR3 is TGTGCCAGTAGTTCCGCCGAGACAGGGAGTATCAACCGTGAAGCTTTCTTT.

In this sample, this clone turned up once. The chain recombines TRBV19 with TRBJ2-7, with a weak D call TRBD2 (6 bases). Germline V gene data show CDR1 as LNHDA and CDR2 as SQIVND (reference sequence). The CDR3 consists of 13 residues. Trimming removed 8 bases from V and 3 bases from J, with 14 bases in between. The CDR3 loop is CASAAGSNYEQYF. The CDR3 DNA reads as TGTGCCAGTGCGGCGGGGTCGAACTACGAGCAGTACTTC.

V is TRBV5-5 and J is TRBJ1-5; D gene uncertain. This CDR3 contains 14 residues. Per germline, CDR1 SGHKS and CDR2 YYEKEE (reference sequence). The V end was cut by 0 bases, the J end by 6 bases, with 10 bases between. CDR3 region: CASSLGPPGQPQHF. The CDR3 bases are TGTGCCAGCAGCTTGGGCCCACCAGGTCAGCCCCAGCATTTT.

The J gene is TRBJ1-2, the V gene TRBV5-6, with TRBD1 matching over 8 bases. Germline loops: CDR1 SGHDT, CDR2 YYEEEE. The CDR3 is made up of 17 amino acids. V lost 0 bases and J lost 1; bases outside the gene matches: 8. The CDR3 bases are TGTGCCAGCAGCTTGGGACAGGGGAGGCTGATTAACTATGGCTACACCTTC. This encodes CASSLGQGRLINYGYTF.

V and J are TRBV7-8 and TRBJ1-1, with D maybe TRBD1 (5 bases). Germline V gene sequence: CDR1 SGHVS, CDR2 FQNEAQ. V gave up 1 base and J gave up 0 bases, with 9 bases separating them. The CDR3 consists of 15 residues. The CDR3 sequence: CASSLGGTMNTEAFF. The CDR3 region has the DNA TGTGCCAGCAGCTTAGGGGGCACTATGAACACTGAAGCTTTCTTT.

This clone was seen just once. In the same sample, other DNA sequences code for this CDR3. V and J are TRBV19 and TRBJ2-7; TRBD1 matches 10 bases. The CDR3 has 14 residues. Unmatched junction bases numbered 1, after V lost 3 bases and J lost 2 bases. Per germline, CDR1 LNHDA and CDR2 SQIVND (reference sequence). The CDR3 loop is CASSIGQGAYEQYF. CDR3 nucleotides: TGTGCCAGTAGTATCGGACAGGGGGCCTACGAGCAGTACTTC.

V usage is TRBV2 and J usage is TRBJ1-1; maybe TRBD1 (5 bases). The CDR3 has 13 amino acids. V was pared by 10 bases and J by 1 base, with 13 bases between. Germline V gives CDR1 SNHLY, CDR2 FYNNEI. The CDR3 bases are TGTGCCACCACGCCGGGGGGGAACACTGAAGCTTTCTTT. Translated, it gives CATTPGGNTEAFF.

The chain has TRBV2 and TRBJ2-3; TRBD1 agrees at 7 bases. Germline CDR1 and CDR2: SNHLY and FYNNEI. Unmatched junction bases numbered 12, after V lost 4 bases and J lost 5 bases. The CDR3 contains 16 residues. CDR3 nucleotide sequence: TGTGCCAGCAGTGGGGCGGCAGGGGGTATAGTAGATACGCAGTATTTT. Protein sequence: CASSGAAGGIVDTQYF.

J is TRBJ2-1 and V is TRBV15, with TRBD1 matching 9 bases. The J segment lost 3 bases and the V segment lost 4 bases, leaving 4 bases of the junction unmatched. The CDR3 sequence is 15 residues long. Germline loops: CDR1 LNHNV, CDR2 YYDKDF (reference sequence). CDR3: CATSIRQGGYNEQFF. In DNA form, the CDR3 reads TGTGCCACCAGCATAAGACAGGGGGGCTACAATGAGCAGTTCTTC.

This chain links TRBV28 with TRBJ1-2, with TRBD1 matching 9 bases. The trim removed 2 bases at V and 8 bases at J, leaving 6 bases unmatched. The CDR3 sequence is 14 residues long. CDR1 and CDR2 from the germline V gene are MDHEN and SYDVKM. The CDR3 protein is CASSLGQGTGGYTF. The CDR3 coding sequence is TGTGCCAGCAGTTTAGGACAGGGGACCGGAGGCTACACCTTC.

The V call is TRBV3-1 (or the pseudogene TRBV3-2), the J call TRBJ1-6, with 8 bases aligning to TRBD1. Germline V gives CDR1 LGHDT, CDR2 YNNKEL (reference sequence). There are 12 residues in the CDR3. V dropped 0 bases and J dropped 15; count of bases not matched to a gene: 1. The CDR3 region has the DNA TGTGCCAGCAGCCAAGAAGGACAGGGCCTCCACTTT. Protein product: CASSQEGQGLHF.

V gene TRBV28 combines with J gene TRBJ2-5; D perhaps matches TRBD2 (5 bases). Trimming shortened V by 2 bases and J by 1 base, and 8 bases separated the two germline ends. Germline-derived CDR1 and CDR2 are MDHEN and SYDVKM. CDR3 length: 14 amino acids. CDR3 residues: CASSLGGFQETQYF. DNA of the CDR3: TGTGCCAGCAGTTTAGGAGGCTTCCAAGAGACCCAGTACTTC.

This clone was counted only a few times. This chain links TRBV10-1 with TRBJ1-2; TRBD1 aligns across 7 bases. Trimming took 6 bases from V and 3 from J; bases not matched to a gene: 10. The CDR3 is made up of 15 amino acids. Germline V gene sequence: CDR1 WNHNN, CDR2 SYGVQD (reference sequence). Here the CDR3 DNA reads TGCGCCAGCAGAGGGACAGAAGGTTTTCACTATGGCTACACCTTC. It is translated as CASRGTEGFHYGYTF.

This chain joins TRBV7-2 and TRBJ1-1; D gene ambiguous. CDR1 is SGHTA and CDR2 is FQGNSA in the germline V gene. Deletions cut 4 bases from V and 1 base from J, with 13 bases between. There are 15 residues in the CDR3. For the CDR3, the DNA is TGTGCCAGCAGCTCAACTTACGCGGGGAACACTGAAGCTTTCTTT. This encodes CASSSTYAGNTEAFF.

The chain recombines TRBV21-1 with TRBJ2-7; the DNA was not used to check the table's D call, TRBD1. TRBV21-1 is recorded as a pseudogene. The CDR3 is 14 residues long. The CDR3 spells CASSGWTASYEQYF. Written as DNA, the CDR3 is TGTGCCAGCAGCGGCTGGACAGCCTCCTACGAGCAGTACTTC.

In this sample, this clone turned up a few times. This sequence joins TRBV19 and TRBJ1-2; 8 nucleotides align to TRBD1. Germline V gene lookup returns CDR1 LNHDA and CDR2 SQIVND (reference sequence). The ends lost 5 bases at V and 4 bases at J; junction bases unmatched: 12. The CDR3 is 16 residues long. As DNA, the CDR3 is TGTGCCAGTAGTTCAAGGGACAGGAAGACCGTCTATGGCTACACCTTC. It specifies CASSSRDRKTVYGYTF.

The chain recombines TRBV6-5 with TRBJ1-1; D is unclear. Germline lookup yields CDR1 MNHEY and CDR2 SVGAGI. The CDR3 has 13 amino acids. V was pared by 2 bases and J by 7 bases, with 11 bases between. The CDR3 spells CASSYRRAYEAFF. The CDR3 DNA is TGTGCCAGCAGTTACAGGCGGGCCTATGAAGCTTTCTTT.